This T cell receptor (beta chain) comes out of a study of OX40 agonist ivuxolimab in advanced cancers. On this clone: What it binds is not known.

People who had autoimmune disease history or systemic immunosuppression were excluded. Clones were sequenced by immunoSEQ multiplex PCR, and TCRdb holds only the in-frame ones, with some missing. The top ten hold under 7.5% of the sample, which has tens of thousands of clones, around 84% seen once. Study-level findings and limits: CD4+ and CD8+ T cells in blood underwent clonal expansion by week 6 at 0.1 to 3.0 mg/kg.

Specimen: CD4+ or CD8+ T cells sorted from blood, collected in a trial of the OX40 agonist ivuxolimab. This clonotype was sampled from an adult with an advanced solid tumor such as melanoma, head and neck, liver or kidney cancer.

CDR3: CASSPGTGGEAFF. Written as DNA, the CDR3 is TGTGCCAGCAGCCCCGGGACAGGGGGAGAAGCTTTCTTT. The rearrangement links TRBV7-6 to TRBJ1-1, with TRBD1 matching over 11 bases. Germline-derived CDR1 and CDR2 are SGHVS and FNYEAQ. Germline trimming cut 5 bases from V and 8 bases from J; bases unmatched to any gene: 4. The CDR3 loop spans 13 amino acids.